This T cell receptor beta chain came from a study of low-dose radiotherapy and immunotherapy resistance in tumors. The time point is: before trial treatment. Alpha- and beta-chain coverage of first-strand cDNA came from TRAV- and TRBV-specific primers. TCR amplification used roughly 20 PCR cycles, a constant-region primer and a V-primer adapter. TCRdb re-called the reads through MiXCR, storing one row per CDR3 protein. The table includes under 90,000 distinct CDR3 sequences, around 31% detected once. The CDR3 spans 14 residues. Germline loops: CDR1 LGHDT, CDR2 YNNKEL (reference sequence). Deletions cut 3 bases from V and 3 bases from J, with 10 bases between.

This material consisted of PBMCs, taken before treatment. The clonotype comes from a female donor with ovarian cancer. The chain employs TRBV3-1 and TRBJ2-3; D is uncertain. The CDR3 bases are TGTGCCAGCAGCCACGCGGCCTGGACAGATACGCAGTATTTT. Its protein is CASSHAAWTDTQYF.